Listed here are 21 T cell receptor beta chains from one sample, sequenced in a study of cytomegalovirus exposure and HLA in healthy donors. The PCR used 60 Vbeta and 13 Jbeta primers. Assay used: immunoSEQ multiplex PCR; TCRdb lists only in-frame clones, some missing. The sample table includes roughly 60,000 clones. The sample consisted of PBMCs. These receptors originate from a young woman in good health and CMV-seronegative.

The chain links TRBV18 to TRBJ2-6; D possibly corresponds to TRBD1 (6 bases). Germline V gene data show CDR1 as KGHSH and CDR2 as LQKENI. The length of the CDR3 is 14 residues. The V end lost 2 bases, the J end lost 9 bases, and 11 bases lay between the germline ends. The CDR3 here is CASSPMGAVNVLTF. CDR3 bases: TGTGCCAGCTCACCAATGGGGGCAGTCAACGTCCTGACTTTC.

The CDR3 here is CASSVELAGGGTDTQYF. The CDR3 coding sequence is TGTGCCAGCAGCGTCGAACTAGCGGGAGGGGGCACAGATACGCAGTATTTT. The chain carries TRBV9 and TRBJ2-3, with TRBD2 matching over 13 bases. The CDR3 is made up of 17 amino acids. The germline V gene has CDR1 SGDLS and CDR2 YYNGEE. Trimming at V came to 2 bases and at J to 1 base, leaving 4 bases not matched to a gene.

This chain joins TRBV28 and TRBJ1-5; 8 bases line up with TRBD1. Losses at the gene ends were 6 bases for V and 6 bases for J; bases not matched to a gene: 16. Germline CDR1 reads MDHEN; CDR2 reads SYDVKM. This CDR3 has 17 amino acids. CDR3 nucleotide sequence: TGTGCCAGCAGCAACAGGGGGGGGTCACGAACCGGTCAGCCCCAGCATTTT. Translation: CASSNRGGSRTGQPQHF. The entire variable domain, with the rest obtained from reference TRBV28 and TRBJ1-5, is as follows: DVKVTQSSRYLVKRTGEKVFLECVQDMDHENMFWYRQDPGLGLRLIYFSYDVKMKEKGDIPEGYSVSREKKERFSLILESASTNQTSMYLCASSNRGGSRTGQPQHFGDGTRLSIL.

J is TRBJ2-7 and V is TRBV27, with TRBD2 identical over 7 bases. The germline V gene has CDR1 MNHEY and CDR2 SMNVEV (reference sequence). J gave up 7 bases and V 2 bases, and 8 bases lay outside the gene matches. The CDR3 is made up of 14 amino acids. The DNA for the CDR3 is TGTGCCAGCAGTTTACGGGCGGGGGATGGTGAGCAGTACTTC. This codes for CASSLRAGDGEQYF.

The rearrangement joins TRBV4-1 to TRBJ2-2; tentative D call: TRBD1 (5 bases). Trimming pared 5 bases from V and 0 bases from J, leaving 13 bases between. Germline V gene data show CDR1 as MGHRA and CDR2 as YSYEKL. The CDR3 covers 16 residues. The CDR3: CASSSRQGTNTGELFF. CDR3 in DNA: TGCGCCAGCAGCTCACGGCAGGGCACGAACACCGGGGAGCTGTTTTTT.

The chain couples TRBV4-2 to TRBJ2-1; 7 positions agree with TRBD1. The trim removed 4 bases at V and 1 base at J, leaving 10 bases unmatched. This CDR3 is 17 amino acids long. From germline, CDR1 is LGHNA and CDR2 YNFKEQ. The CDR3 here is CASSPRLTGSSYNEQFF. In DNA form, the CDR3 reads TGTGCCAGCAGCCCCCGCTTGACAGGGAGTTCCTACAATGAGCAGTTCTTC.

The chain recombines TRBV7-2 with TRBJ2-1, with 11 bases identical to TRBD2. The CDR3 is made up of 16 amino acids. V dropped 4 bases and J dropped 5; count of bases not matched to a gene: 7. Germline CDR1 reads SGHTA; CDR2 reads FQGNSA. CDR3 bases: TGTGCCAGCAGCTCTAGACTAGCGGGGCTCGACAATGAGCAGTTCTTC. It yields the protein CASSSRLAGLDNEQFF.

V usage is TRBV28 and J usage is TRBJ2-7; a possible D gene is TRBD2 (5 bases). Germline assignment: CDR1 MDHEN and CDR2 SYDVKM. Trimming stripped 5 bases from V and 2 bases from J, with 16 bases between. The CDR3 has 15 amino acids. The CDR3 reads CASSPPGIPTYEQYF. DNA for the CDR3: TGTGCCAGCAGTCCCCCCGGGATTCCCACCTACGAGCAGTACTTC.

J is TRBJ2-7 and V is TRBV6-5; tentative D call: TRBD1 (7 bases). Germline assignment: CDR1 MNHEY and CDR2 SVGAGI. The CDR3 is 15 amino acids. The V end was cut by 1 base, the J end by 2 bases, with 12 bases between. CDR3 sequence: CASSYLVRGAYEQYF. The CDR3 region has the DNA TGTGCCAGCAGTTACTTGGTCAGGGGGGCCTACGAGCAGTACTTC.

The chain links TRBV20-1 to TRBJ2-7; TRBD2 might be the D (5 bases). Germline CDR1 and CDR2: DFQATT and SNEGSKA (reference sequence). CDR3 size: 11 residues. With 3 bases removed from V and 6 bases from J, the gap between germline ends came to 9 bases. The CDR3 here is CSARRGSEQYF. In DNA form, the CDR3 reads TGCAGTGCTAGGCGAGGGAGCGAGCAGTACTTC.

The chain employs TRBV5-1 and TRBJ1-2; 7 positions agree with TRBD1. Unmatched junction bases numbered 7, after V lost 0 bases and J lost 8 bases. The germline gives CDR1 SGHRS, CDR2 YFSETQ. CDR3 length: 14 residues. CDR3 sequence: CASSLGQGSRGYTF. The CDR3 region has the DNA TGCGCCAGCAGCTTGGGACAGGGTTCGCGAGGCTACACCTTC.

The chain has TRBV19 and TRBJ1-1; no clear D. The V gene's germline CDR1 is LNHDA and CDR2 SQIVND (reference sequence). This CDR3 contains 15 residues. V dropped 4 bases and J dropped 5 bases, with 17 bases sitting between them. Written as DNA, the CDR3 is TGTGCCAGTAGTAGGAGTGCCAACCCCCCTACTGAAGCTTTCTTT. Translated, it gives CASSRSANPPTEAFF.

With respect to this clone: This same CDR3 is encoded by further DNA sequences in the sample. J is TRBJ2-3 and V is TRBV6-4, with 11 bases aligning to TRBD2. After removal of 0 bases from V and 4 bases from J, the junction contained 0 bases not matched to a gene. Germline CDR1 and CDR2: MRHNA and SNTAGT. The CDR3 extends over 15 amino acids. The CDR3 coding sequence is TGTGCCAGCAGTGACTCACTAGCGGGGGCAGATACGCAGTATTTT. Its translation is CASSDSLAGADTQYF.

The chain joins TRBV4-1 to TRBJ1-1; 7 bases are shared with TRBD1. The CDR3 length is 15 residues. V trimming: 0 bases; J trimming: 8 bases; junction bases outside the gene matches: 9. Germline CDR1 reads MGHRA; CDR2 reads YSYEKL. The CDR3 protein is CASSQEFQQGREAFF. In DNA, the CDR3 is TGCGCCAGCAGCCAAGAGTTCCAACAGGGGCGAGAAGCTTTCTTT.

This chain connects TRBV9 to TRBJ2-1; D is possibly TRBD1 (6 bases). V was pared by 4 bases and J by 4 bases, with 12 bases between. CDR3 length: 14 residues. The V gene's germline CDR1 is SGDLS and CDR2 YYNGEE. This CDR3 is CASSLRDIYNEQFF. For the CDR3, the DNA is TGTGCCAGCAGCCTCCGGGACATATACAATGAGCAGTTCTTC.

As to this clone: One end of the junction is discordant with germline, which a read error may explain. The chain uses TRBV20-1 and TRBJ2-3, with D perhaps matching TRBD1 (6 bases). Germline loops: CDR1 DFQATT, CDR2 SNEGSKA (reference sequence). This CDR3 spans 11 amino acids. CDR3 loop: CSASRTDTQYF. The CDR3 DNA reads TGCAGTGCTAGTAGGACAGATACACAGTATTTT.

This chain uses TRBV7-9 with TRBJ2-3; no clear D gene. Between the trimmed V and J ends, which lost 5 bases and 0 bases, there was a span of 9 bases. CDR1 SEHNR and CDR2 FQNEAQ come from the germline V gene (reference sequence). CDR3 length equals 14 residues. CDR3 DNA sequence: TGTGCCAGCAGCGTGACAACTAGCACAGATACGCAGTATTTT. Protein: CASSVTTSTDTQYF. The complete variable domain, with remaining parts taken from reference TRBV7-9 and TRBJ2-3, reads DTGVSQNPRHKITKRGQNVTFRCDPISEHNRLYWYRQTLGQGPEFLTYFQNEAQLEKSRLLSDRFSAERPKGSFSTLEIQRTEQGDSAMYLCASSVTTSTDTQYFGPGTRLTVL.

The V and J genes are TRBV9 and TRBJ2-7, with TRBD1 matching 7 bases. V shed 4 bases, J shed 3 bases, and the junction held 7 bases outside the gene matches. Germline CDR1 SGDLS, CDR2 YYNGEE. The CDR3 has 14 amino acids. The CDR3 bases are TGTGCCAGCAGCTCGGGACAGAGCCACTACGAGCAGTACTTC. Amino acids: CASSSGQSHYEQYF.

The genes are TRBV5-1 and TRBJ2-3, with 13 bases matching TRBD2. Germline lookup yields CDR1 SGHRS and CDR2 YFSETQ. V was pared by 4 bases and J by 1 base, with 6 bases of the junction left unmatched. This CDR3 spans 17 amino acids. CDR3 DNA sequence: TGCGCCAGCAGCACGTCCGGACTAGCGGGAGGCACAGATACGCAGTATTTT. The encoded protein is CASSTSGLAGGTDTQYF.

V and J are TRBV12-5 and TRBJ1-2, with D unresolved. CDR1 LGHNT and CDR2 FRNRAP come from the germline V gene. The CDR3 is 11 residues long. Trimming cost V 5 bases and J 4 bases, with 5 bases left between them. The CDR3 nucleotides read TGTGCTAGTGGTCCGTTCTATGGCTACACCTTC. Protein product: CASGPFYGYTF.

V usage is TRBV9 and J usage is TRBJ2-5; 8 bases are a match to TRBD2. This CDR3 has 16 amino acids. Germline V gene data show CDR1 as SGDLS and CDR2 as YYNGEE. V lost 0 bases, J lost 5 bases, and 9 bases stayed unmatched. CDR3 region: CASSVDQAGEGETQYF. CDR3 in DNA: TGTGCCAGCAGCGTAGATCAAGCGGGGGAGGGGGAGACCCAGTACTTC.